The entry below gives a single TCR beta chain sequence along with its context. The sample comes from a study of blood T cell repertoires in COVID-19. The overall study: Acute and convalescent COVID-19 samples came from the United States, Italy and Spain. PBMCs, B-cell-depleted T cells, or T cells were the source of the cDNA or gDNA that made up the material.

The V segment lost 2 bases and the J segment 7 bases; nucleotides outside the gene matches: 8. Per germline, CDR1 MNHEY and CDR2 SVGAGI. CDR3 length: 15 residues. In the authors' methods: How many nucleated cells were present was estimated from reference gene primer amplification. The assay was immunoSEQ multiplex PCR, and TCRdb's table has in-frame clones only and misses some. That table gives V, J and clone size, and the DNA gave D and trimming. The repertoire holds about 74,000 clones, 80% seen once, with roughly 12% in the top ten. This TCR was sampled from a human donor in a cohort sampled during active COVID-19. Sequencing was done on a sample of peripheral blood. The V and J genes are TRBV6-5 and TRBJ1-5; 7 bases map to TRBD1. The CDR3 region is CASSYRTGVGQPQHF. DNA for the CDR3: TGTGCCAGCAGTTACCGGACAGGCGTTGGACAGCCCCAGCATTTT.